The T cell receptor beta chain described here comes from a study of T cells in Graves' hyperthyroidism and ophthalmopathy. Patients aged 18 to 65 had newly diagnosed hyperthyroidism lasting under 2 months. Amplified regions were TCR beta CDR3 sequences from RNA transcripts. The HTBI primer set drove a first-round RT-PCR of the TCR CDR3. TCRdb fed the multiplex PCR reads into MiXCR, producing one record per CDR3 protein. The data show some 800,000 distinct CDR3 sequences, about 38% seen once. This TCR was sampled from a man younger than 35 with Graves' hyperthyroidism. Sequencing was done on a sample of blood.

The CDR3 is CASSLSPDGAYEQYF. CDR3 in DNA: TGCGCCAGCAGCCTTAGCCCGGACGGAGCCTACGAGCAGTACTTC. This sequence joins TRBV5-1 and TRBJ2-7; no definite D call. V lost 4 bases, J lost 2 bases, and 16 bases lay in between. Germline V gives CDR1 SGHRS, CDR2 YFSETQ. The CDR3 has 15 amino acids. The full variable domain, its missing parts supplied by reference TRBV5-1 and TRBJ2-7, is KAGVTQTPRYLIKTRGQQVTLSCSPISGHRSVSWYQQTPGQGLQFLFEYFSETQRNKGNFPGRFSGRQFSNSRSEMNVSTLELGDSALYLCASSLSPDGAYEQYFGPGTRLTVT.